This T cell receptor beta chain stems from a study of T cell responses to AZD1222 COVID-19 vaccine. The CDR3 extends over 14 amino acids. Regarding the study as a whole: Baseline testing showed seropositivity in only six AZD1222 recipients. Across spike, vaccine-associated CD4 TCRs were found, dominant at 160-218 and 743-854. Nearly half of spike-specific TCRs reportedly target variant regions that are unmutated in the B.1.351 and B.1.1.7 variants. There were mostly white British donors and more females than males, and clonal diversity was possibly underestimated.

The protocol was immunoSEQ multiplex PCR, while the TCRdb copy is restricted to in-frame clones and leaves out a portion. This table has some 200,000 clones, approximately 93% appearing once. Notes on this clone: The target antigen is unknown.

This sequence was found in an adult who received the AZD1222 COVID-19 vaccine. The chain carries TRBV21-1 and TRBJ2-1. TRBV21-1 is listed as a pseudogene. Source: peripheral blood, taken 28 days after the second AZD1222 dose. CDR3 coding DNA: TGTGCCAGCAGCACTGGTTGGACGTACAATGAGCAGTTCTTC. Its translation: CASSTGWTYNEQFF.